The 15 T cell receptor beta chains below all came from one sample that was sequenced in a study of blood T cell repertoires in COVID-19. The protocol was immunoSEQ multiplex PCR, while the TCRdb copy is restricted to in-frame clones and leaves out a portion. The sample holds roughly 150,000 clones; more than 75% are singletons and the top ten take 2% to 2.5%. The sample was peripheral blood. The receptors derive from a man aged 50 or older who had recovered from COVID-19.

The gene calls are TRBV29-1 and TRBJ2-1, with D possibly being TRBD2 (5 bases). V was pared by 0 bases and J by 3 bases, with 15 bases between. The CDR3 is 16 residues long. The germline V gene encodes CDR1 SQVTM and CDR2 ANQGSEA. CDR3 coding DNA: TGCAGCGTTGAAGATCCCGCTAGCACCTACTACAATGAGCAGTTCTTC. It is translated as CSVEDPASTYYNEQFF.

CDR3 sequence (DNA): TGCAGCGAATTCCGGCCCCCTAGAGCCAATGAGCAGTTCTTC. Amino acids: CSEFRPPRANEQFF. The rearrangement joins TRBV29-1 to TRBJ2-1; D unresolved. Trimming cost V 7 bases and J 6 bases, with 19 bases left between them. The germline gives CDR1 SQVTM, CDR2 ANQGSEA. The CDR3 sequence is 14 residues long.

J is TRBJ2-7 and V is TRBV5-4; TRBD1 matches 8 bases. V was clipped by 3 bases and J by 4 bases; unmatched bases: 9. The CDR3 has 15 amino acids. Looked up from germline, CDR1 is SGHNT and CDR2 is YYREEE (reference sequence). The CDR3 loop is CASSYGQGRAYEQYF. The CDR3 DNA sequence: TGTGCCAGCAGCTATGGACAGGGAAGAGCTTACGAGCAGTACTTC.

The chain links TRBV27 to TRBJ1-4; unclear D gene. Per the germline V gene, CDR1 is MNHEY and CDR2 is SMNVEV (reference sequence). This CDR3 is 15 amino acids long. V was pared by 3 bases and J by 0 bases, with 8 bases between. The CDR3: CASSLRVATNEKLFF. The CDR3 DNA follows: TGTGCCAGCAGTTTGCGAGTTGCAACTAATGAAAAACTGTTTTTT.

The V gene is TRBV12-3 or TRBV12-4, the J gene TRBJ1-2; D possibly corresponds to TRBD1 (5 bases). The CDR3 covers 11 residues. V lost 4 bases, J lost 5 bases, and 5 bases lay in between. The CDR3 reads CASSSGYGYTF. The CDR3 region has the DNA TGTGCCAGCAGTTCAGGGTATGGCTACACCTTC.

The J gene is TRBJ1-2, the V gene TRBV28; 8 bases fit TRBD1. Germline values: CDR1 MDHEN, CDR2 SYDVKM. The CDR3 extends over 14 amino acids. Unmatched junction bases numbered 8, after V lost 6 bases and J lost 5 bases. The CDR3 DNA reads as TGTGCCAGCAGAAAGACAGGGGAGAGGTATGGCTACACCTTC. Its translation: CASRKTGERYGYTF.

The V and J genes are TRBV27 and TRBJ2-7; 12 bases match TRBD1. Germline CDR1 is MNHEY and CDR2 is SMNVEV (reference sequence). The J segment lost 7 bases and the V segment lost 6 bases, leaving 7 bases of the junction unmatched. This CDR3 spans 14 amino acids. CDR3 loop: CASRPGQGAREQYF. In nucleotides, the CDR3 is TGTGCCAGCAGGCCGGGACAGGGGGCGCGGGAGCAGTACTTC.

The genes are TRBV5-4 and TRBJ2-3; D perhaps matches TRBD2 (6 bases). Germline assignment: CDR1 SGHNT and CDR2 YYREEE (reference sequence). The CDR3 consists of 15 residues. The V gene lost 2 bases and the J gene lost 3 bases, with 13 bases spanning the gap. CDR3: CASSFGGKITDTQYF. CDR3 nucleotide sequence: TGTGCCAGCAGCTTTGGCGGGAAAATTACAGATACGCAGTATTTT.

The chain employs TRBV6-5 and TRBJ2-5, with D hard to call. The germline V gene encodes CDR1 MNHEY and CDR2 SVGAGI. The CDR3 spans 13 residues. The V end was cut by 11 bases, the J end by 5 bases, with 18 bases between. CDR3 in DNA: TGTGCCGGAATAGAGGAACCTCCGGAGACCCAGTACTTC. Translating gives CAGIEEPPETQYF.

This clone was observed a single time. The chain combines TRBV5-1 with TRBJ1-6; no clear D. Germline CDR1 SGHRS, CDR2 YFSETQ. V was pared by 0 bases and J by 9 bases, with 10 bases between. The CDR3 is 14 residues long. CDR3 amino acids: CASSLGGEISPLHF. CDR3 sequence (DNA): TGCGCCAGCAGCTTGGGCGGGGAAATTTCACCCCTCCACTTT.

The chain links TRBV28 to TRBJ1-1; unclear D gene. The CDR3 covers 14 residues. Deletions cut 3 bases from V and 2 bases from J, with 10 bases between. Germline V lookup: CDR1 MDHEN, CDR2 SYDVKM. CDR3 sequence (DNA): TGTGCCAGCAGTTTCGGGAGAAGAAACACTGAAGCTTTCTTT. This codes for CASSFGRRNTEAFF.

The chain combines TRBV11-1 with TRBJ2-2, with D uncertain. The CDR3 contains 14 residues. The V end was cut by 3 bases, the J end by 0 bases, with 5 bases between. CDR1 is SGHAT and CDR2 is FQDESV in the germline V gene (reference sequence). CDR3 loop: CASSFLPNTGELFF. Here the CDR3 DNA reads TGTGCCAGCAGCTTTCTTCCGAACACCGGGGAGCTGTTTTTT.

CDR3 nucleotides: TGTGCCAGCAGCTTAGAGACTAGCGGGAGGGCCATAATTGAGCAGTTCTTC. This sequence encodes CASSLETSGRAIIEQFF. The chain carries TRBV7-2 and TRBJ2-1, with 14 bases lining up with TRBD2. With V trimmed by 1 base and J by 9 bases, 8 bases remained unmatched. CDR3 length equals 17 residues. Looked up from germline, CDR1 is SGHTA and CDR2 is FQGNSA. Together with reference TRBV7-2 and TRBJ2-1, the CDR3 gives the full variable domain: GAGVSQSPSNKVTEKGKDVELRCDPISGHTALYWYRQSLGQGLEFLIYFQGNSAPDKSGLPSDRFSAERTGGSVSTLTIQRTQQEDSAVYLCASSLETSGRAIIEQFFGPGTRLTVL.

In nucleotides, the CDR3 is TGTGCCAGCAGTGCGGTGGGGGGTACTGAAGCTTTCTTT. Amino acid sequence: CASSAVGGTEAFF. The chain combines TRBV6-4 with TRBJ1-1, with a possible D match to TRBD1 (5 bases). CDR1 MRHNA and CDR2 SNTAGT come from the germline V gene. This CDR3 region has 13 residues. V lost 4 bases and J lost 5, with 11 bases in between.

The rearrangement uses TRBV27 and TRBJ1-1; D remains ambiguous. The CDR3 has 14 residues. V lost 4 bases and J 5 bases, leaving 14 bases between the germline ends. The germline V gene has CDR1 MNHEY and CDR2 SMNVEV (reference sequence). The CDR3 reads CASSYARAGTEAFF. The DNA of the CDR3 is TGTGCCAGCAGTTACGCTAGGGCGGGAACTGAAGCTTTCTTT.